A selection of T cell receptor beta chains follows, all from one sample in a study of neurological immune-mediated disorders. TCRdb re-analysed the 5' RACE reads in MiXCR, keeping a single row per CDR3 protein. The repertoire consists of approximately 53,000 distinct CDR3 sequences, with 9% to 10% occurring once and the leading ten covering about 1.6%. The sequencing input was PBMCs. These receptors were collected from a woman aged 40 to 49 in good health. Each CDR3 is given with its conserved first and last residue. Each record gives: clone size, V gene, D gene, J gene, CDR3 DNA, CDR3 protein. A D gene is named only where the DNA matches it firmly. Sizes are listed as once, few, many, or a class for an expanded clone.

clone_size: many
v_call: TRBV12-3/TRBV12-4
d_call: NA
j_call: TRBJ1-1
cdr3_nt: TGTGCCAGCAGAGATCGGGCCGGGACATTTTTGGAAGCTTTCTTT
cdr3_aa: CASRDRAGTFLEAFF

clone_size: many
v_call: TRBV4-1
d_call: TRBD1
j_call: TRBJ2-1
cdr3_nt: TGCGCCAGCAGCCAAGCCCGCGACAGGGATAATGAGCAGTTCTTC
cdr3_aa: CASSQARDRDNEQFF

clone_size: many
v_call: TRBV12-3/TRBV12-4
d_call: NA
j_call: TRBJ2-5
cdr3_nt: TGTGCCAGCAGTTCCGACCGACTGAAGGAGACCCAGTACTTC
cdr3_aa: CASSSDRLKETQYF

clone_size: many
v_call: TRBV21-1
d_call: NA
j_call: TRBJ2-7
cdr3_nt: TGTGCCAGCAGCAAAGGTCAGGGGGCCCTCCCCTACGAGCAGTACTTC
cdr3_aa: CASSKGQGALPYEQYF

clone_size: many
v_call: TRBV6-5
d_call: NA
j_call: TRBJ1-3
cdr3_nt: TGTGCCAGCAGTTTTTTGACACCAACCTCCGGAAACACCATATATTTT
cdr3_aa: CASSFLTPTSGNTIYF

clone_size: many
v_call: TRBV4-1
d_call: NA
j_call: TRBJ1-4
cdr3_nt: TGCGCCAGCAGCCTAATTGGGACTGAAAAACTGTTTTTT
cdr3_aa: CASSLIGTEKLFF

clone_size: many
v_call: TRBV5-1
d_call: TRBD1
j_call: TRBJ1-4
cdr3_nt: TGCGCCAGCAGCCCCACTTTCCCAGGACAGGGGGCTTATGAAAAACTGTTTTTT
cdr3_aa: CASSPTFPGQGAYEKLFF

clone_size: many
v_call: TRBV10-1
d_call: NA
j_call: TRBJ2-2
cdr3_nt: TGCGCCAGCTCCGGGACCACGAACACCGGGGAGCTGTTTTTT
cdr3_aa: CASSGTTNTGELFF

clone_size: many
v_call: TRBV20-1
d_call: NA
j_call: TRBJ1-1
cdr3_nt: TGCAGAATGGCCCGCGGGATCACTGAAGCTTTCTTT
cdr3_aa: CRMARGITEAFF

clone_size: many
v_call: TRBV5-1
d_call: NA
j_call: TRBJ2-2
cdr3_nt: TGCGCCAGCAGCTCGGTCCGTGGGGGGCATGACACCGGGGAGCTGTTTTTT
cdr3_aa: CASSSVRGGHDTGELFF